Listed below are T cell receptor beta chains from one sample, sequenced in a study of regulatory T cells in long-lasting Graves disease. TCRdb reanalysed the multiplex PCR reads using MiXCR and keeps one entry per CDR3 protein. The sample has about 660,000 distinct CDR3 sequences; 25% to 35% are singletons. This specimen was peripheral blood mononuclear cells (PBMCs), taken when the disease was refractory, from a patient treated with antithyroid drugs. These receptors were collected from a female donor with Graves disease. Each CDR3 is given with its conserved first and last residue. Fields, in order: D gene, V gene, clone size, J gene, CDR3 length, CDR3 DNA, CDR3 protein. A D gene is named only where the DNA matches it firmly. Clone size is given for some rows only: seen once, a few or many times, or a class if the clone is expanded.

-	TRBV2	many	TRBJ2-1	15	TGTGCCAGCAGTGCCCAGCTGAGCTCCTACAATGAGCAGTTCTTC	CASSAQLSSYNEQFF
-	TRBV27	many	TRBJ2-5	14	TGTGCCAGCAGTTTATGGGCCTACCAAGAGACCCAGTACTTC	CASSLWAYQETQYF
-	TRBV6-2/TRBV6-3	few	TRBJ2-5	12	TGTGCCAGCAGTTACTCGGACGAGACCCAGTACTTC	CASSYSDETQYF
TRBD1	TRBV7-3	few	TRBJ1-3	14	TGTGCCAGCAGCCAACAGGGGTCTGGAAACACCATATATTTT	CASSQQGSGNTIYF
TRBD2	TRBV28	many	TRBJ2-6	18	TGTGCCAGCAGCTCAACGGGAGCGGGAGCATCTGGGGCCAACGTCCTGACTTTC	CASSSTGAGASGANVLTF
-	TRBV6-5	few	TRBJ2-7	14	TGTGCCAGCAGTTACGGGACTTCCCGCGGCGAGCAGTACTTC	CASSYGTSRGEQYF
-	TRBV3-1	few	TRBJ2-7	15	TGTGCCAGCAGCCAAAATAGGGCCCCCTCCTACGAGCAGTACTTC	CASSQNRAPSYEQYF
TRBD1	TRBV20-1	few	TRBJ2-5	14	TGCAGTGCTAGATCCGACAGGGGCCAAGAAACCCAGTACTTC	CSARSDRGQETQYF
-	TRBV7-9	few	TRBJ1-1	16	TGTGCCAGCAGCCCTGGGTGGGGTCTGGGGGACACTGAAGCTTTCTTT	CASSPGWGLGDTEAFF
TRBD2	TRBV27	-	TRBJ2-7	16	TGTGCCAGCAGAGGGGGTAGCGGGAGATCTTTAGGGGAGCAGTACTTC	CASRGGSGRSLGEQYF
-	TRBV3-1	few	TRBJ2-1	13	TGTGCCAGCAGCCAAGTGGTCAGCAATGAGCAGTTCTTC	CASSQVVSNEQFF
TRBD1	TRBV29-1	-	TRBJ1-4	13	TGCAGCGCTACGACAGGGGGAACTGAAAAACTGTTTTTT	CSATTGGTEKLFF
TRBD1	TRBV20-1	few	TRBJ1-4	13	TGCAGTGCGTACCGGGACAGCCATCGAAAACTGTTTTTT	CSAYRDSHRKLFF
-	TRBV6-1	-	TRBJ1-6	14	TGTGCCAGCAGTGAACAACAGTGGGATTCACCCCTCCACTTT	CASSEQQWDSPLHF
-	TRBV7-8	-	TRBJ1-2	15	TGTGCCAGCAGCTCGCCGAGGGGGGAGGGATATGGCTACACCTTC	CASSSPRGEGYGYTF
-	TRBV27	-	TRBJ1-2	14	TGTGCCAGCGTTCGGGGGGCCAGGGTAGCTGGCTACACCTTC	CASVRGARVAGYTF
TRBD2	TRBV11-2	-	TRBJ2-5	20	TGTGCCAGCAGCTCGCCGATTGAAGCGGGACTAGCGGCCCGCCAAGAGACCCAGTACTTC	CASSSPIEAGLAARQETQYF
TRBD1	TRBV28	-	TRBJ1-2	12	TGTGCCAGTACCTCCAGGGGGGCTGGCTACACCTTC	CASTSRGAGYTF
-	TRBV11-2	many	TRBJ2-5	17	TGTGCCAGCAGCTCGACTAACCGGGAACCCGATAAAGAGACCCAGTACTTC	CASSSTNREPDKETQYF
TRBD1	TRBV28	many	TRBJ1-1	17	TGTGCCAGCAGTTCCCCCCAGGGGGTCCTGATGAACACTGAAGCTTTCTTT	CASSSPQGVLMNTEAFF
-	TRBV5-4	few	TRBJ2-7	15	TGTGCCAGCAGTTCGCTAGCCGAAGTCTCCTACGAGCAGTACTTC	CASSSLAEVSYEQYF
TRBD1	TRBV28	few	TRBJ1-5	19	TGTGCCAGCAGTTTCATATCTTTCGTTGAGGGGGCATCCAATCAGCCCCAGCATTTT	CASSFISFVEGASNQPQHF
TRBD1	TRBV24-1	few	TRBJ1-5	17	TGTGCCACCAGTGATCCCGGACAGGGTGGAAGCAATCAGCCCCAGCATTTT	CATSDPGQGGSNQPQHF
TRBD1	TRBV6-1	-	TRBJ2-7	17	TGTGCCAGCAGGACGAAGGGACAGGTCCGACCTAACCACGAGCAGTACTTC	CASRTKGQVRPNHEQYF
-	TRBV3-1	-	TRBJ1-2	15	TGTGCCAGCAGCCAAGATCGTCTCCCAAACTATGGCTACACCTTC	CASSQDRLPNYGYTF
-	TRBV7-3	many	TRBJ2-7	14	TGTGCCAGCAGCCTAGGAGGCAGTCTCTACGAGCAGTACTTC	CASSLGGSLYEQYF
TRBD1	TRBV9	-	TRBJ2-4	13	TGTGCCAGCAGCTCGGGACAGAGGGACATTCAGTACTTC	CASSSGQRDIQYF
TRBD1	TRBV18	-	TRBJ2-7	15	TGTGCCAGCTCACAAACCGGGACAGGAGTATACGAGCAGTACTTC	CASSQTGTGVYEQYF
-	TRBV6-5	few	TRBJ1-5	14	TGTGCCAGCAGCTACTTGAAGGGCAATCAGCCCCAGCATTTT	CASSYLKGNQPQHF
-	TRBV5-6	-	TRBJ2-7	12	TGTGCCAGCAGCACCCAGAGGTACGAGCAGTACTTC	CASSTQRYEQYF
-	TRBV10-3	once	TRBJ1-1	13	TGTGCCATCAGTGAGTCGGGGACGGCTGAAGCTTTCTTT	CAISESGTAEAFF
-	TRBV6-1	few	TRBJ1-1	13	TGTGCCAGCAGATCTTCGGGATCCACTGAAGCTTTCTTT	CASRSSGSTEAFF
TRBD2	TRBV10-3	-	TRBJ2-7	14	TGTGCCATCAGTGAGCGGGAGGACATCCACGAGCAGTACTTC	CAISEREDIHEQYF
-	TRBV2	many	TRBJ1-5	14	TGTGCCAGCAGCCCACAGGGATCCTCTCAGCCCCAGCATTTT	CASSPQGSSQPQHF
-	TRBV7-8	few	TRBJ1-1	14	TGTGCCAGCAGCTCTAGGGATATGAACACTGAAGCTTTCTTT	CASSSRDMNTEAFF
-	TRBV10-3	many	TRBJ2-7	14	TGTGCCATCAGTGACGGGCTAGACGGCTACGAGCAGTACTTC	CAISDGLDGYEQYF
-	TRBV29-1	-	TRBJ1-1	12	TGCAGCGTTGGAGGGGAAGGCACTGAAGCTTTCTTT	CSVGGEGTEAFF
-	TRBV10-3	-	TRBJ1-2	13	TGTGCCATCGGAGAGAAGACAAACTATGGCTACACCTTC	CAIGEKTNYGYTF
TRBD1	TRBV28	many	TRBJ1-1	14	TGTGCCAGCAGAGTAAGGGACAGCCGGACTGAAGCTTTCTTT	CASRVRDSRTEAFF
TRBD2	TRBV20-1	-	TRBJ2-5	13	TGCAGTGCTCGCAAGTGGGAGGGGGAGACCCAGTACTTC	CSARKWEGETQYF
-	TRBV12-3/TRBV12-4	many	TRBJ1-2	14	TGTGCCAGCAGTCCAATAAGTAAGAACTATGGCTACACCTTC	CASSPISKNYGYTF
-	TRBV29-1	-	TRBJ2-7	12	TGCAGCGCCAGGGACTTGAAGTACGAGCAGTACTTC	CSARDLKYEQYF
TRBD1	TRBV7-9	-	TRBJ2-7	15	TGTGCCAGCAGCCCTCGGGACAGGGGGCCTTACGAGCAGTACTTC	CASSPRDRGPYEQYF
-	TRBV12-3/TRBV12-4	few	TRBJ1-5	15	TGTGCCAGCAGCCGGGACGGCGAGTACAATCAGCCCCAGCATTTT	CASSRDGEYNQPQHF
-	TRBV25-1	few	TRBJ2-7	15	TGTGCCAGCAGTGTATACCGAGCGCAGGGCTACGAGCAGTACTTC	CASSVYRAQGYEQYF
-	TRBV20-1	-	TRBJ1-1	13	TGCAGTGCTCGGGTCTTTAGGGACACTGAAGCTTTCTTT	CSARVFRDTEAFF
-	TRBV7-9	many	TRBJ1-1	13	TGTGCCAGCAGCTTAGACAGGGTGACTGAAGCTTTCTTT	CASSLDRVTEAFF